By sample fraction, the clone carrying this T cell receptor beta chain is medium-sized. The antigen is not known. Attached unique molecular identifiers marked individual cDNA molecules. TCRdb ran MiXCR on the 5' RACE reads and lists one entry per CDR3 protein. The repertoire holds 65,000 to 85,000 distinct CDR3 sequences, with over 10% as singletons. The sample is drawn from a study of early T cells in non-severe SARS-CoV-2 infection. Overall study context: Chains were not paired, and sequencing was done on bulk RNA from unsorted whole blood. Study conclusions and caveats: The matching step, a VDJdb search, favored anti-spike CD8 responses and missed private and CD4 specificities.

The sequenced sample was whole blood. The receptor was isolated from an adult who was a healthcare worker with PCR-confirmed SARS-CoV-2 infection or an uninfected control (not recorded which).

CDR3: CASSLASYNEQFF. The CDR3 DNA is TGTGCCAGCAGCTTGGCATCCTACAATGAGCAGTTCTTC. V usage is TRBV5-4 and J usage is TRBJ2-1; D not resolved. Germline CDR1 reads SGHNT; CDR2 reads YYREEE (reference sequence). CDR3 size: 13 residues. Trimming removed 0 bases at V and 1 base at J, with 2 bases between.